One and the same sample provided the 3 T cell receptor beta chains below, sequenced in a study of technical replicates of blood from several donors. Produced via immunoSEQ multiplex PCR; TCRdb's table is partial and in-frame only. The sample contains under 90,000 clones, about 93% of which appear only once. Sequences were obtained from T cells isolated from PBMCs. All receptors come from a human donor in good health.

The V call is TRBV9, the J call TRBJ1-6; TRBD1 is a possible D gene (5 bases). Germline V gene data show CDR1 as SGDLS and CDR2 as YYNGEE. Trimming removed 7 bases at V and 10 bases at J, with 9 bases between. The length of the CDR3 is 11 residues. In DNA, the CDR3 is TGTGCCAGCGGGTACAGGTCACCCCTCCACTTT. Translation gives CASGYRSPLHF.

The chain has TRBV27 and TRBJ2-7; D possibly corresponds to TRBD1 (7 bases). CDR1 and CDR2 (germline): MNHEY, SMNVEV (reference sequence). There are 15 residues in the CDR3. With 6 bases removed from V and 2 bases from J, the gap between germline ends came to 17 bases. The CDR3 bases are TGTGCCAGCAGCCCGACAGGGAGGAACACCTACGAGCAGTACTTC. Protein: CASSPTGRNTYEQYF.

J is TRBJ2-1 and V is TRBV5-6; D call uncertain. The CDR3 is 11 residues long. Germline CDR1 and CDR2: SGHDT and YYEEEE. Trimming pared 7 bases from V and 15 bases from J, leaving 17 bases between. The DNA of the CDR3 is TGTGCCAGCGGGCCCTTGAGTCTATTGTTCTTC. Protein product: CASGPLSLLFF.